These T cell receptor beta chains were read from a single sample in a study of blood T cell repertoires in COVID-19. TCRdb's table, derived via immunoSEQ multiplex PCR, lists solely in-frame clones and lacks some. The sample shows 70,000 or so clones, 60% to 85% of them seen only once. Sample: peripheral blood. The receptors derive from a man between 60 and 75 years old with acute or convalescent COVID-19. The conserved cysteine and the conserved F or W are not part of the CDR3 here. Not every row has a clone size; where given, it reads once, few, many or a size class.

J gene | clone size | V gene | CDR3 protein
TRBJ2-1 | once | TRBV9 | ASSLAGGNNEQF
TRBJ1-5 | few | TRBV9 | ASSAFRDSRYQPQH
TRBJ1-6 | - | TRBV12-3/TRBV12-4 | ASSLTQGAPLH
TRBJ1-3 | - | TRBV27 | ASSPTARGAGNTIY
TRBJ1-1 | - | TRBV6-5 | ASSFGDRAF
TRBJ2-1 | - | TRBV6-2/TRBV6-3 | ASSYIAGNNEQF
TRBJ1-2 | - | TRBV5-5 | ASSSRGAEGYT
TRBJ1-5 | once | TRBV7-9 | ASSLEGGNSNQPQH
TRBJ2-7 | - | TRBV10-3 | AISQGQGLFYEQY
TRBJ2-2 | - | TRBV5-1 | ASSSGQNTGELF
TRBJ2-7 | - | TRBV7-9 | ASSFSLSGGQVEQY
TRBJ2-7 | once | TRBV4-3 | ASSQEVRSYEQY
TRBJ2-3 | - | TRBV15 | ATSRDIRGGATDTQY
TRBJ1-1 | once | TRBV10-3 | AISASDLNTEAF
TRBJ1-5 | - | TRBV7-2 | ASTEMSNQPQH
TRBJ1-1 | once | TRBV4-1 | ASSQNRGRRTEAF
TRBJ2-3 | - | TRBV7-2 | ASSGDRGLRDTQY
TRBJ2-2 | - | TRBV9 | ASSVGETGGDGELF
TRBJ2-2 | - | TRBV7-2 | ASGNRANTGELF
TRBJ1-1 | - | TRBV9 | ASSVGPGFTEAF
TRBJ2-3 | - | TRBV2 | ASSAGLAGPSTDTQY
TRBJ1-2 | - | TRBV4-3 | ASSQDRGRGFGYT
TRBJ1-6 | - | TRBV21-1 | ASSKEGRGDSPLH
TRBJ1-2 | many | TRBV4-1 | ASSQDRGMVIYGYT
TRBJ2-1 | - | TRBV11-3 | ASSPRATGNEQF
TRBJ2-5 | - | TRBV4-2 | ASSQEVGRGQETQY
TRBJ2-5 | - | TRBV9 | ASSYGTGKETQY
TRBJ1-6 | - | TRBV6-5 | ASSYLNSPLH
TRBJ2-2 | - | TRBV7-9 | ASSLAQTSGRELF
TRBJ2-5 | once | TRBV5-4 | ASSPTSGGETQY
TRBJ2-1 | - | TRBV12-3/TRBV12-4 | ASSRERYQF
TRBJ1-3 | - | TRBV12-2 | ASRLYRVGFSGNTIY
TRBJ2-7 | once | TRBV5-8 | ASSSGWTGGYEQY
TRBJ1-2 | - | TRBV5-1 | ASSLGDRAYGYT
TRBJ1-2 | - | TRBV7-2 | ASSTRQIYYGYT
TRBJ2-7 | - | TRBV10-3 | AISESLGTGGSVEQY
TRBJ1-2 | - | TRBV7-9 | ASTKPGQRYGYT
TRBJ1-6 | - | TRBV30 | AWSVLQELGSYNSPLH
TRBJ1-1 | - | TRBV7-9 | ASSLARTEVVNTEAF
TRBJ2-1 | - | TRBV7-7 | ASSPGLEAYNEQF
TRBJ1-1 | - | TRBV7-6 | ASSPHRDRATEAF
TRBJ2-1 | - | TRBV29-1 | SVESGFSGNEQF
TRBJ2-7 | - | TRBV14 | ASSRSHMGQGESYEQY
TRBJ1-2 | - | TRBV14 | ASSPRGFYVGYT
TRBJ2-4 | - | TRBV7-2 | ASSPQTGVAKNIQY
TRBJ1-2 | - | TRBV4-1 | ASSHNSRGYT
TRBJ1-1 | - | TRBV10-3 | AIRGQGAEATEAF
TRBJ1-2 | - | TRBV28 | ASSSPSATGEKNYGYT
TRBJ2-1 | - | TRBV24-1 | ATSESPGRGGYNEQF
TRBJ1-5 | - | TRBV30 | AWNPRGLLNQPQH